The 4 T cell receptor beta chains given below trace back to one sample, sequenced in a study of T cell responses to AZD1222 COVID-19 vaccine. The repertoire was sequenced with immunoSEQ multiplex PCR; TCRdb's copy has only in-frame clones and lacks some. This sample has over 95,000 clones, with roughly 88% found just once. Specimen: peripheral blood, collected on day 0 of AZD1222 vaccination. The receptor set was obtained from an adult in good health.

The genes are TRBV11-2 and TRBJ1-6, with D perhaps matching TRBD1 (5 bases). Trimming stripped 5 bases from V and 10 bases from J, with 12 bases between. In germline, CDR1 is SGHAT, CDR2 FQNNGV. This CDR3 has 13 amino acids. CDR3 coding DNA: TGTGCCAGCAGCATTAGTAGGGACTCACCCCTCCACTTT. This translates into CASSISRDSPLHF. Filled out from reference TRBV11-2 and TRBJ1-6, the complete variable domain reads EAGVAQSPRYKIIEKRQSVAFWCNPISGHATLYWYQQILGQGPKLLIQFQNNGVVDDSQLPKDRFSAERLKGVDSTLKIQPAKLEDSAVYLCASSISRDSPLHFGNGTRLTVT.

Remarks on this clone: It may be a read error: a sequence one base away is much more abundant. In DNA, the CDR3 is TGCGCCAGCAGCTTGGCCGCAGGGGGCACTGAAGCTTTCTTT. Its translation is CASSLAAGGTEAFF. V and J are TRBV5-1 and TRBJ1-1; 7 nucleotides line up with TRBD1. V was clipped by 0 bases and J by 4 bases; unmatched bases: 3. Per the germline V gene, CDR1 is SGHRS and CDR2 is YFSETQ. This CDR3 spans 14 amino acids.

V gene TRBV27 combines with J gene TRBJ2-7; D perhaps matches TRBD1 (6 bases). Between the trimmed V and J ends, which lost 5 bases and 3 bases, there was a span of 20 bases. CDR1 and CDR2 from the germline V gene are MNHEY and SMNVEV (reference sequence). This CDR3 comprises 16 residues. The CDR3 protein is CASSPSWAGAHYEQYF. For the CDR3, the DNA is TGTGCCAGCAGTCCGAGCTGGGCAGGGGCGCACTACGAGCAGTACTTC.

The chain combines TRBV9 with TRBJ2-7; the match to TRBD1 covers 7 bases. V lost 4 bases and J lost 2; bases outside the gene matches: 6. From germline, CDR1 is SGDLS and CDR2 YYNGEE. CDR3 length: 14 residues. The CDR3 here is CASSIGTDPYEQYF. Written as DNA, the CDR3 is TGTGCCAGCAGCATCGGGACAGACCCCTACGAGCAGTACTTC.